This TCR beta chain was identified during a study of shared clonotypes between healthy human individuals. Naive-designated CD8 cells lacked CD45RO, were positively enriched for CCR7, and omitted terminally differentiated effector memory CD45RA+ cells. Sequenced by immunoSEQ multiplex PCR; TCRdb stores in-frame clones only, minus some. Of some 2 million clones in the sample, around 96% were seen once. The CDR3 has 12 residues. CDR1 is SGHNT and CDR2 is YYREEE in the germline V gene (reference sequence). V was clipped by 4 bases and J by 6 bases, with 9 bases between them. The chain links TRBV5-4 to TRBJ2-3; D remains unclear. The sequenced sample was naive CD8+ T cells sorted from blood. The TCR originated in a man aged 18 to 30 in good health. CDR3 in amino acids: CASSRTWDTQYF. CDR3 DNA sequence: TGTGCCAGCAGCCGGACGTGGGATACGCAGTATTTT.